This T cell receptor (beta chain) was captured in a study of blood T cell repertoires in COVID-19. Across the study: The study drew acute and convalescent COVID-19 samples from the United States, Italy and Spain. In each case, the material was cDNA or gDNA derived from T cells, B-cell-depleted T cells, or PBMCs.

Authors' processing steps: Estimated nucleated cell counts came from reference gene primer amplification. Using immunoSEQ multiplex PCR, the repertoire was profiled, and TCRdb retains in-frame clones only, with some absent. D and trimming come from the DNA, and the V and J calls and clone size come from that table. The data show some 300,000 clones, 70% to 90% seen once. CDR1 and CDR2 (germline): MNHNY, SVGAGI (reference sequence). This CDR3 spans 16 amino acids. The junction had 6 bases not matched to a gene; V was cut back by 2 bases and J by 5 bases. The sequenced sample consisted of peripheral blood. This rearrangement joins TRBV6-6 to TRBJ1-6; 7 bases are shared with TRBD1. The source is a woman aged 25 to 45 who had recovered from COVID-19. The DNA for the CDR3 is TGTGCCAGCAGTTACGGGACAGCAAAAAATAATTCACCCCTCCACTTT. This codes for CASSYGTAKNNSPLHF.